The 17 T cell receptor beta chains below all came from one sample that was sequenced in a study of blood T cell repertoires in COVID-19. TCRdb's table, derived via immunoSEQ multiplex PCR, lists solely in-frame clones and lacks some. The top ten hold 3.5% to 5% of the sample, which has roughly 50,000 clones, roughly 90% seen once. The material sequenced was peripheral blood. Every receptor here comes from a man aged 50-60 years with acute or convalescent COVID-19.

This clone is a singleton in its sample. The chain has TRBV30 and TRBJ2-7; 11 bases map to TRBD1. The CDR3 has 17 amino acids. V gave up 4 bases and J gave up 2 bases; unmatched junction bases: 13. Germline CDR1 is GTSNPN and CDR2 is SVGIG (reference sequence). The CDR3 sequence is CAWICSGTGGDTYEQYF. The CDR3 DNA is TGTGCCTGGATTTGCAGTGGGACAGGGGGGGATACCTACGAGCAGTACTTC. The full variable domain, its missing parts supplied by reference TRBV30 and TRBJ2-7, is SQTIHQWPATLVQPVGSPLSLECTVEGTSNPNLYWYRQAAGRGLQLLFYSVGIGQISSEVPQNLSASRPQDRQFILSSKKLLLSDSGFYLCAWICSGTGGDTYEQYFGPGTRLTVT.

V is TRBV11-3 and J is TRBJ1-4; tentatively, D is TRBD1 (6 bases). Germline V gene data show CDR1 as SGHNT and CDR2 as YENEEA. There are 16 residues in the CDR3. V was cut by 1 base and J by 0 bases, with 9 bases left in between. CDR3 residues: CASSLGQVPTNEKLFF. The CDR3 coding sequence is TGTGCCAGCAGCTTAGGACAGGTTCCAACTAATGAAAAACTGTTTTTT.

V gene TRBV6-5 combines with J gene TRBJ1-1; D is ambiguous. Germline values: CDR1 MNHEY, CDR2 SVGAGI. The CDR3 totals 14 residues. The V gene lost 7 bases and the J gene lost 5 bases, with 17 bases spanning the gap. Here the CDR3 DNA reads TGTGCCAGCATGGGCGGGAGTCTGTCTACTGAAGCTTTCTTT. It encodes CASMGGSLSTEAFF.

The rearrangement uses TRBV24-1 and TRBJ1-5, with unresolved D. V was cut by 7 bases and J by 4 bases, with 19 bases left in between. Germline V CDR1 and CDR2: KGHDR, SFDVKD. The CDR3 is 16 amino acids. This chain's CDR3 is CATSQSGGSLNQPQHF. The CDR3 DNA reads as TGTGCCACCAGCCAATCCGGCGGGTCCTTGAATCAGCCCCAGCATTTT.

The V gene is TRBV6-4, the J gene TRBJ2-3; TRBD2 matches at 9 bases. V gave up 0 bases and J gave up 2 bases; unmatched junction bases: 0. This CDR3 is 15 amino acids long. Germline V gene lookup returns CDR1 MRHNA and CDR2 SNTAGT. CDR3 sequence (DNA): TGTGCCAGCAGTGACTCGGGACTAGCCACAGATACGCAGTATTTT. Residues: CASSDSGLATDTQYF.

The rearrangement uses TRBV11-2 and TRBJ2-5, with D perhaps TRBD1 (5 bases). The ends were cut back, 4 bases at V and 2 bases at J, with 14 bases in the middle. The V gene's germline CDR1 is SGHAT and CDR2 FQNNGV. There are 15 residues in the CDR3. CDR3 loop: CASSSAHRTQETQYF. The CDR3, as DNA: TGTGCCAGCAGCTCCGCACACAGGACACAAGAGACCCAGTACTTC.

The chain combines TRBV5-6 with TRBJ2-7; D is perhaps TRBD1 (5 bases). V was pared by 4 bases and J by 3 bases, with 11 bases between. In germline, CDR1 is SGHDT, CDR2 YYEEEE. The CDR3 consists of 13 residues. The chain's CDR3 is CASSPIRGYEQYF. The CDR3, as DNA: TGTGCCAGCAGCCCAATAAGGGGCTACGAGCAGTACTTC.

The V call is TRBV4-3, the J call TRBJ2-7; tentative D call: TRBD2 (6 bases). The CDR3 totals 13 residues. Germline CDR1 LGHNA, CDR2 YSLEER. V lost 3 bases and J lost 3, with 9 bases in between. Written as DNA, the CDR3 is TGCGCCAGCAGCCAGGCGGGGTTCTACGAGCAGTACTTC. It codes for CASSQAGFYEQYF.

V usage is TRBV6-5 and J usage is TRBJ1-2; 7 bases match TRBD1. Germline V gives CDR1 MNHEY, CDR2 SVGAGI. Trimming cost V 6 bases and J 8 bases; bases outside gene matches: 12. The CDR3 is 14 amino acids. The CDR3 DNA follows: TGTGCCAGCAGGAAACTTACAGGGGCCGCGGGCTACACCTTC. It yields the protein CASRKLTGAAGYTF.

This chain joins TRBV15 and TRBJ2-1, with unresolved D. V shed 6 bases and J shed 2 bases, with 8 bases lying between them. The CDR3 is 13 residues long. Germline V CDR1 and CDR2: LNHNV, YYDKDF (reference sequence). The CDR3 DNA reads TGTGCCACCAGTGTTGAGGCCTACAATGAGCAGTTCTTC. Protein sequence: CATSVEAYNEQFF.

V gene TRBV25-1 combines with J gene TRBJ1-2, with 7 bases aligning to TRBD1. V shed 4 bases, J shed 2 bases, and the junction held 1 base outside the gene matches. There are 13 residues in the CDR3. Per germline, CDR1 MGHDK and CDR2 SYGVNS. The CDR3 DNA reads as TGTGCCAGCAGTGTGGGACAGAACTATGGCTACACCTTC. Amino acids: CASSVGQNYGYTF.

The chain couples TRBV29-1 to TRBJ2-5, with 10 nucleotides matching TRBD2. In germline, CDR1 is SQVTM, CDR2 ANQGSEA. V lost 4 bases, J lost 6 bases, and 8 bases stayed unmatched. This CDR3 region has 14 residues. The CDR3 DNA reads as TGCAGCGTTGCTCCTAGCGGGAGCCCTAAGACCCAGTACTTC. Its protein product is CSVAPSGSPKTQYF.

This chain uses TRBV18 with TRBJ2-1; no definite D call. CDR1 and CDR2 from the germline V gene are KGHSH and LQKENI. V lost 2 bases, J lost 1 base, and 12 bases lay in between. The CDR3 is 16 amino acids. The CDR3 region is CASSPALPGSYNEQFF. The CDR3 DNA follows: TGTGCCAGCTCACCAGCACTACCCGGGTCCTACAATGAGCAGTTCTTC.

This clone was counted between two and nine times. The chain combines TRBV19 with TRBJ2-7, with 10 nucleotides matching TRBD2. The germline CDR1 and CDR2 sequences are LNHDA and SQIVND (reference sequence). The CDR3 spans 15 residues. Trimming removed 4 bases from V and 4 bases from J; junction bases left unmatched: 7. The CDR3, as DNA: TGTGCCAGTAGTACCCAAGCGGGAGGGGATTACGAGCAGTACTTC. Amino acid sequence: CASSTQAGGDYEQYF.

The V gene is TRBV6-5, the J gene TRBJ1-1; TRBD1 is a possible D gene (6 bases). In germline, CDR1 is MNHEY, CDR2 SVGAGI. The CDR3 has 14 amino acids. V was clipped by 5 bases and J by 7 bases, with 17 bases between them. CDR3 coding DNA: TGTGCCAGCAGTATGGTCGGGGGGGCGGGTGAAGCTTTCTTT. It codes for CASSMVGGAGEAFF.

The CDR3 DNA sequence: TGCGCCAGCAGCCAAGAGGTGACAGGGATGAATGAGCAGTTCTTC. Translation: CASSQEVTGMNEQFF. The chain combines TRBV4-1 with TRBJ2-1; TRBD1 agrees at 7 bases. In germline, CDR1 is MGHRA, CDR2 YSYEKL. The trim removed 0 bases at V and 7 bases at J, leaving 6 bases unmatched. The CDR3 runs to 15 residues.

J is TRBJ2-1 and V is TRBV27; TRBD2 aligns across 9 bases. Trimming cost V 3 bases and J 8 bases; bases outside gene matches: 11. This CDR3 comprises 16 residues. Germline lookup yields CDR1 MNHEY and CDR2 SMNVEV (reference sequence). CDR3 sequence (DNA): TGTGCCAGCAGTTTGGTTTGGGCTAGCGGGAACCATGAGCAGTTCTTC. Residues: CASSLVWASGNHEQFF.